A single sample is the source of the 2 T cell receptor beta chains below, sequenced in a study of post-analysis software for immune sequencing data. Antigens of these TCRs are unknown. Unique molecular identifiers were carried by the TCR beta cDNA libraries. TCRdb re-derived calls from the PCR reads in MiXCR, one entry per CDR3 protein. The table records roughly 600,000 distinct CDR3 sequences, roughly 40% of them present only once. General study results and limits: Controls had lower frequencies than patients of five TRBV segments, which included TRBV5-6, TRBV5-1 and TRBV20-1.

Sequencing input: blood. The receptors derive from a girl between 5 and 17 years old with multiple sclerosis.

The chain links TRBV6-1 to TRBJ2-5; the match to TRBD1 covers 10 bases. The DNA matches TRBJ2-7 better at its end, which makes the J call doubtful. The CDR3 length is 14 residues. Germline assignment: CDR1 MNHNS and CDR2 SASEGT. The CDR3 bases are TGTGCCAGCCACCGGGACAGGGGAACCTACGAGCAGTACTTC. Protein product: CASHRDRGTYEQYF.

This clonotype was counted between two and nine times. The chain combines TRBV20-1 with TRBJ2-4, with 10 bases aligning to TRBD2. The end of the DNA fits TRBJ2-5 better, so the J call may be wrong. Germline V gives CDR1 DFQATT, CDR2 SNEGSKA (reference sequence). The CDR3 loop spans 15 amino acids. The CDR3 DNA is TGCAGTGCTCCCAGGAGCGGGAGGGCTCTAGAGACCCAGTACTTC. Translating gives CSAPRSGRALETQYF.